This T cell receptor beta chain was captured in a study of T cells in localized non-small cell lung cancer (dated by TCRdb to 2020 to 2022). About the investigation overall: The study examined T cell repertoires in 200 to 300 patients with early-stage NSCLC and compared tumors with uninvolved tumor-adjacent lungs. The cohort was made up of around 250 treatment-naive NSCLC patients whose localized lung tumors had been resected. Of the NSCLC patients, roughly 130 were male and about 97 were female, and the mean age was approximately 66 years.

TCR beta CDR3 regions were sequenced from DNA using the immunoSEQ Assay. The source study handled its data this way. T cell density was computed as TCR beta template counts normalized to usable DNA estimated by amplifying housekeeping genes. Using the preseqR package, richness was estimated by extrapolating to 120,000 templates for tissue samples and 400,000 templates for PBMC samples. Clonality was calculated as one minus Pielou's evenness. Tissue-enriched TCRs were identified by differential abundance testing using productive amino-acid clonotypes, minimum total count 5 and alpha 0.1. The Jaccard Index and the Morisita Overlap Index were used to measure how much the repertoires overlapped between compartments. GLIPH grouped TCR beta CDR3s together with public tetramer-defined viral CDR3s, and a viral motif had to include at least three viral sequences and also show V-gene enrichment. In its TCRdb copy, this immuneACCESS table keeps in-frame sequences only and misses some clones. Where compared with another copy, unresolved V genes explain less than half of these, and the others have no known cause. That table furnishes V, J and clone size, whereas the DNA furnished D and trimming. The sample table lists 1,500 to 2,000 clones, 24% of them with a count of one. More than 14% of the sample comes from the top ten.

CDR1 and CDR2 are read off the germline V gene as SNHLY and FYNNEI. The CDR3, from cysteine to phenylalanine, totals 15 residues. Of all the DNA, just the CDR3 is kept, 45 bases in frame from base 1. V loses 6 bases at its end and J loses 1 base; junction bases beyond the gene matches: 7. At diagnosis, tumor, uninvolved tumor-adjacent lung and peripheral blood were collected and then preserved as a mix of FFPE and fresh-frozen material. With regard to this clone: The clone's antigen remains unknown. The record has no base qualities; no much larger clone is one base away.

General study outcomes and caveats: Of the top 100 tumor clones, a median of 57 were detected in paired uninvolved adjacent lung; 28 were also among that lung's top 100. Uninvolved tumor-adjacent lung showed the highest T cell clonality, higher than tumor, which suggests more focused antigenic responses in the adjacent lung. Because of the exploratory design, TCR variables were selected using unadjusted p-values without false-discovery rate correction. Higher blood T cell density associated with longer overall survival, while higher adjacent-lung clonality associated with shorter survival. Because multi-region tumor sequencing was not done, intratumor heterogeneity could not be ruled out.

Sequenced material: lung tumor tissue, taken before any cancer treatment. Recombination linked TRBV2 to TRBJ2-7, with 9 bases matching TRBD2. The receptor's source is a female donor older than 55 with stage I lung adenocarcinoma. In nucleotide form, the sequence is TGTGCCAGCAGACCGCAGACTAGCGGATCCTACGAGCAGTACTTC. It specifies CASRPQTSGSYEQYF.